A single sample gave rise to the 25 T cell receptor beta chains below, sequenced in a study of T-cell reconstitution after alpha-beta-depleted transplantation in children. The library targeted TCRbeta and was prepared with unique molecular identifiers. Using its own MiXCR run on the PCR reads, TCRdb lists one record per CDR3 protein. This sample has about 440,000 distinct CDR3 sequences, with around 46% found just once. The specimen was PBMCs, collected before TCRalphabeta/CD19-depleted stem cell transplant. These receptors were taken from a girl aged 2 to 9 with aplastic anemia, due to receive a stem cell transplant.

This clonotype was counted at least ten times. The chain is built from TRBV9 and TRBJ1-1; 7 bases are shared with TRBD1. CDR3 length: 14 residues. The junction had 5 bases not matched to a gene; V was cut back by 1 base and J by 5 bases. Germline CDR1 SGDLS, CDR2 YYNGEE. Here the CDR3 DNA reads TGTGCCAGCAGCGTACAGGGGGGATTGACTGAAGCTTTCTTT. Its protein product is CASSVQGGLTEAFF.

Comments on this clonotype: This may arise from a read error, as a much more abundant clone is one base away. The genes are TRBV7-2 and TRBJ1-2; D is ambiguous. CDR3 length: 17 amino acids. Germline CDR1 reads SGHTA; CDR2 reads FQGNSA. CDR3 nucleotide sequence: TGTGCCAGCAGCTTAGGGGCTATCCCCCCCAATGACTATGACTACACCTTC. It is translated as CASSLGAIPPNDYDYTF.

The chain couples TRBV4-1 to TRBJ2-7, with 8 bases lining up with TRBD2. The germline V gene encodes CDR1 MGHRA and CDR2 YSYEKL. Germline trimming cut 0 bases from V and 3 bases from J; bases unmatched to any gene: 4. The CDR3 extends over 15 amino acids. In DNA form, the CDR3 reads TGCGCCAGCAGCCAAGATCCAGCGGGAGACTACGAGCAGTACTTC. Protein sequence: CASSQDPAGDYEQYF.

This clonotype was observed a handful of times. This chain links TRBV7-3 with TRBJ1-1; no definite D call. The CDR3 extends over 14 amino acids. Trimming stripped 2 bases from V and 1 base from J, with 8 bases between. Germline V lookup: CDR1 SGHTA, CDR2 FQGTGA. CDR3 in amino acids: CASSLGLENTEAFF. The DNA of the CDR3 is TGTGCCAGCAGCTTAGGACTGGAGAACACTGAAGCTTTCTTT. Combining the CDR3 with reference TRBV7-3 and TRBJ1-1 gives the whole variable domain GAGVSQTPSNKVTEKGKYVELRCDPISGHTALYWYRQSLGQGPEFLIYFQGTGAADDSGLPNDRFFAVRPEGSVSTLKIQRTERGDSAVYLCASSLGLENTEAFFGQGTRLTVV.

This clonotype was counted ten times or more. This sequence joins TRBV5-1 and TRBJ1-1; TRBD1 is a possible D gene (5 bases). In germline, CDR1 is SGHRS, CDR2 YFSETQ. V was trimmed by 0 bases and J by 4 bases, leaving 10 bases between them. CDR3 length equals 14 residues. In DNA form, the CDR3 reads TGCGCCAGCAGCTTGGAAGGGGTGCTCACTGAAGCTTTCTTT. The encoded protein is CASSLEGVLTEAFF.

This clonotype was detected many times. DNA of the CDR3: TGCAGTGCTAGAGATCCGGCTAGCGCTTCCTACGAGCAGTACTTC. Amino acids: CSARDPASASYEQYF. The chain joins TRBV20-1 to TRBJ2-7; perhaps TRBD2 as D (6 bases). From germline, CDR1 is DFQATT and CDR2 SNEGSKA (reference sequence). V lost 0 bases to trimming and J lost 1 base, with 13 bases between them. The CDR3 totals 15 residues.

The gene calls are TRBV29-1 and TRBJ2-2; D possibly uses TRBD1 or TRBD2 (5 bases each). The ends were cut back, 7 bases at V and 8 bases at J, with 14 bases in the middle. Looked up from germline, CDR1 is SQVTM and CDR2 is ANQGSEA. This CDR3 region has 12 residues. The CDR3 protein is CSAGTARGELFF. For the CDR3, the DNA is TGCAGCGCGGGGACCGCGAGGGGGGAGCTGTTTTTT.

The genes are TRBV5-1 and TRBJ2-7; D is tentatively TRBD1 or TRBD2 (5 bases each). V lost 5 bases and J 6 bases, leaving 18 bases between the germline ends. From germline, CDR1 is SGHRS and CDR2 YFSETQ. The CDR3 contains 14 residues. This chain's CDR3 is CASSYGTGSIEQYF. DNA of the CDR3: TGCGCCAGCAGTTATGGGACGGGATCCATCGAGCAGTACTTC. Filled out from reference TRBV5-1 and TRBJ2-7, the complete variable domain reads KAGVTQTPRYLIKTRGQQVTLSCSPISGHRSVSWYQQTPGQGLQFLFEYFSETQRNKGNFPGRFSGRQFSNSRSEMNVSTLELGDSALYLCASSYGTGSIEQYFGPGTRLTVT.

The chain carries TRBV10-3 and TRBJ1-2, with TRBD1 matching 7 bases. V gave up 6 bases and J gave up 0 bases; unmatched junction bases: 1. The germline V gene encodes CDR1 ENHRY and CDR2 SYGVKD. The length of the CDR3 is 13 residues. The CDR3 sequence is CAIRGTANYGYTF. The CDR3 region has the DNA TGTGCCATCAGGGGGACAGCTAACTATGGCTACACCTTC.

The genes are TRBV20-1 and TRBJ2-5, with 8 positions matching TRBD1. J was trimmed by 3 bases and V by 2 bases; bases with no gene match: 8. The germline V gene has CDR1 DFQATT and CDR2 SNEGSKA (reference sequence). The CDR3 length is 15 residues. The CDR3 spells CSARRSGTGKETQYF. CDR3 bases: TGCAGTGCTAGAAGATCCGGGACAGGCAAAGAGACCCAGTACTTC.

The chain links TRBV11-2 to TRBJ2-7, with a weak D call TRBD2 (6 bases). V gave up 1 base and J gave up 9 bases, with 25 bases separating them. The V gene's germline CDR1 is SGHAT and CDR2 FQNNGV. The CDR3 sequence is 17 residues long. As DNA, the CDR3 is TGTGCCAGCAGCTTAGGATCTCTACGGCTAGCGTCATATAGGCAGTACTTC. Protein product: CASSLGSLRLASYRQYF.

This clonotype was seen once. The chain couples TRBV29-1 to TRBJ1-5; D is perhaps TRBD1 (5 bases). The ends were cut back, 4 bases at V and 2 bases at J, with 12 bases in the middle. Germline V CDR1 and CDR2: SQVTM, ANQGSEA. The CDR3 sequence is 14 residues long. Here the CDR3 DNA reads TGCAGCGTTGTTGGGGGAGACGGCAATCAGCCCCAGCATTTT. Encoded protein: CSVVGGDGNQPQHF. Together with reference TRBV29-1 and TRBJ1-5, the CDR3 gives the full variable domain: SAVISQKPSRDICQRGTSLTIQCQVDSQVTMMFWYRQQPGQSLTLIATANQGSEATYESGFVIDKFPISRPNLTFSTLTVSNMSPEDSSIYLCSVVGGDGNQPQHFGDGTRLSIL.

This clonotype showed up many times. The CDR3 here is CASSQVGGGTNGYTF. Here the CDR3 DNA reads TGTGCCAGCAGCCAAGTCGGAGGAGGGACAAATGGCTACACCTTC. The chain has TRBV14 and TRBJ1-2, with D possibly being TRBD1 (6 bases). CDR3 length equals 15 residues. Germline CDR1 SGHDN, CDR2 FVKESK. Deletions cut 1 base from V and 6 bases from J, with 15 bases between. Drawing the rest from reference TRBV14 and TRBJ1-2, the complete variable domain is EAGVTQFPSHSVIEKGQTVTLRCDPISGHDNLYWYRRVMGKEIKFLLHFVKESKQDESGMPNNRFLAERTGGTYSTLKVQPAELEDSGVYFCASSQVGGGTNGYTFGSGTRLTVV.

This clonotype was counted a few times. The genes are TRBV7-8 and TRBJ2-3, with 12 nucleotides matching TRBD2. The germline gives CDR1 SGHVS, CDR2 FQNEAQ. The CDR3 runs 16 residues. V was clipped by 5 bases and J by 2 bases; unmatched bases: 5. The CDR3 region has the DNA TGTGCCAGCAGCGTCACTAGCGGGAGGACCACAGATACGCAGTATTTT. It codes for CASSVTSGRTTDTQYF. The whole variable domain, filled in from reference TRBV7-8 and TRBJ2-3, reads GAGVSQSPRYKVAKRGQDVALRCDPISGHVSLFWYQQALGQGPEFLTYFQNEAQLDKSGLPSDRFFAERPEGSVSTLKIQRTQQEDSAVYLCASSVTSGRTTDTQYFGPGTRLTVL.

This sequence joins TRBV6-5 and TRBJ2-3; possibly TRBD2 for D (5 bases). This CDR3 spans 17 amino acids. V was shortened by 0 bases and J by 0 bases, with 13 bases between the two germline ends. The V gene's germline CDR1 is MNHEY and CDR2 SVGAGI. The CDR3 DNA sequence: TGTGCCAGCAGTTACTCAGAGAATAGCGCTAGCACAGATACGCAGTATTTT. Translating gives CASSYSENSASTDTQYF.

This clonotype was seen at least ten times. This sequence joins TRBV11-2 and TRBJ2-7; 16 positions match TRBD2. This CDR3 region has 18 residues. V lost 4 bases and J lost 5; bases outside the gene matches: 11. CDR1 and CDR2 (germline): SGHAT, FQNNGV. CDR3 loop: CASSSVTGTSGRGHEQYF. As DNA, the CDR3 is TGTGCCAGCAGCTCTGTGACCGGGACTAGCGGGAGGGGCCACGAGCAGTACTTC.

This clonotype was observed many times. V is TRBV12-3 or TRBV12-4 and J is TRBJ2-3, with a weak D call TRBD2 (5 bases). V lost 4 bases to trimming and J lost 4 bases, with 9 bases between them. The CDR3 runs to 13 residues. Here the CDR3 reads CASSSTRADTQYF. Written as DNA, the CDR3 is TGTGCCAGCAGTTCCACGAGGGCAGATACGCAGTATTTT.

J is TRBJ2-1 and V is TRBV15, with a possible D match to TRBD2 (6 bases). The ends were cut back, 1 base at V and 9 bases at J, with 10 bases in the middle. Germline assignment: CDR1 LNHNV and CDR2 YYDKDF (reference sequence). This CDR3 is 13 amino acids long. The CDR3 DNA is TGTGCCACCAGCAGAGCGGGAGTCGGTGAGCAGTTCTTC. Encoded protein: CATSRAGVGEQFF.

Only a few counts were recorded for this clonotype. The rearrangement uses TRBV15 and TRBJ1-3; 7 positions match TRBD1. Germline trimming cut 4 bases from V and 2 bases from J; bases unmatched to any gene: 8. This CDR3 region has 16 residues. Germline CDR1 and CDR2: LNHNV and YYDKDF (reference sequence). CDR3 sequence reads: CATSISRDRPGNTIYF. In DNA form, the CDR3 reads TGTGCCACCAGCATCTCCCGGGACAGACCTGGAAACACCATATATTTT.

The chain couples TRBV20-1 to TRBJ2-3; no firm D call. The length of the CDR3 is 14 residues. Germline-derived CDR1 and CDR2 are DFQATT and SNEGSKA (reference sequence). With 6 bases removed from V and 6 bases from J, the gap between germline ends came to 19 bases. The CDR3 here is CSAPDRQRLDTQYF. The CDR3 nucleotides read TGCAGTGCCCCGGACCGACAACGTCTGGATACGCAGTATTTT.

The sample holds many counts of this clonotype. V usage is TRBV28 and J usage is TRBJ2-5; D is possibly TRBD2 (6 bases). Germline assignment: CDR1 MDHEN and CDR2 SYDVKM. The V and J ends lost 3 bases and 2 bases respectively, with 10 bases between them. The CDR3 spans 14 residues. Here the CDR3 DNA reads TGTGCCAGCAGTTTCGCGGGGCATCAAGAGACCCAGTACTTC. Amino acids: CASSFAGHQETQYF.

The genes are TRBV5-1 and TRBJ2-1, with 11 bases identical to TRBD2. This CDR3 is 18 amino acids long. The V and J ends lost 7 bases and 0 bases, in that order; junction bases with no gene match: 12. Germline V gene lookup returns CDR1 SGHRS and CDR2 YFSETQ. This CDR3 reads CASGGTSGLRSSYNEQFF. In nucleotides, the CDR3 is TGCGCCAGCGGAGGGACTAGCGGCCTCAGGAGCTCCTACAATGAGCAGTTCTTC.

The chain carries TRBV7-8 and TRBJ2-1, with 8 positions matching TRBD2. The V gene's germline CDR1 is SGHVS and CDR2 FQNEAQ. V was clipped by 1 base and J by 7 bases; unmatched bases: 15. The CDR3 extends over 18 amino acids. The CDR3 is CASSLGAGGGMFLNEQFF. The CDR3 bases are TGTGCCAGCAGCTTAGGAGCGGGCGGGGGGATGTTTCTGAATGAGCAGTTCTTC.

The CDR3 sequence: CASRGGRLAGVNEQFF. The CDR3, as DNA: TGCGCCAGCAGAGGCGGGCGACTAGCGGGAGTTAATGAGCAGTTCTTC. This chain joins TRBV10-2 and TRBJ2-1, with 12 positions matching TRBD2. V was clipped by 6 bases and J by 7 bases; unmatched bases: 10. Germline V gene lookup returns CDR1 WSHSY and CDR2 SAAADI. This CDR3 spans 16 amino acids.

The chain uses TRBV20-1 and TRBJ2-5; TRBD2 matches at 10 bases. V dropped 3 bases and J dropped 3; count of bases not matched to a gene: 7. The CDR3 covers 15 residues. Germline assignment: CDR1 DFQATT and CDR2 SNEGSKA (reference sequence). The CDR3 coding sequence is TGCAGTGCTAGTGGGAGGACTAGCGGAAAAGAGACCCAGTACTTC. The encoded protein is CSASGRTSGKETQYF.